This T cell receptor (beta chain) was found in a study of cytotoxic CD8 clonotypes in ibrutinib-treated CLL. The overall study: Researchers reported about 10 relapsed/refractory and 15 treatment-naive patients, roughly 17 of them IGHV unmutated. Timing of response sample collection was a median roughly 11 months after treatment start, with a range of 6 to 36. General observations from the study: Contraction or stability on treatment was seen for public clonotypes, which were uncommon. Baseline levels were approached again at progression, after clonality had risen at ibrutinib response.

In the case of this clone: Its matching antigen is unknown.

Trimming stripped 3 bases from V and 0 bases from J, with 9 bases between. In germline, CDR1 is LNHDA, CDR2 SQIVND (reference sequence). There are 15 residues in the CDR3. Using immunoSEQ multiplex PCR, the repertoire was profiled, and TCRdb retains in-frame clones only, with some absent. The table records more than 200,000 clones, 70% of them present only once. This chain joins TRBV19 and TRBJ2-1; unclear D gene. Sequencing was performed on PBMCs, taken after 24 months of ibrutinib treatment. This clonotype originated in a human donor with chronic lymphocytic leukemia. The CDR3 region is CASSIGALSYNEQFF. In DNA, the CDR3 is TGTGCCAGTAGTATCGGAGCACTCTCCTACAATGAGCAGTTCTTC.